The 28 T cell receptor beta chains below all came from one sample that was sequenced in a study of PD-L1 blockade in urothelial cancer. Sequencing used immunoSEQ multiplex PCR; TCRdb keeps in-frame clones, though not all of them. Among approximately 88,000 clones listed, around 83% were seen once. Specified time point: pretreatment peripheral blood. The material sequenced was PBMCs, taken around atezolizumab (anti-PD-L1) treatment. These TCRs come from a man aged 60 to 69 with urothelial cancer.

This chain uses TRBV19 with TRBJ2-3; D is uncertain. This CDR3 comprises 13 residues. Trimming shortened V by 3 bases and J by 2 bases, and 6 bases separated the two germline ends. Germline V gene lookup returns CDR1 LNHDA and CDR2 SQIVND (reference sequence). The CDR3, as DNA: TGTGCCAGTAGTATTGCGGTCACAGATACGCAGTATTTT. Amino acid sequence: CASSIAVTDTQYF.

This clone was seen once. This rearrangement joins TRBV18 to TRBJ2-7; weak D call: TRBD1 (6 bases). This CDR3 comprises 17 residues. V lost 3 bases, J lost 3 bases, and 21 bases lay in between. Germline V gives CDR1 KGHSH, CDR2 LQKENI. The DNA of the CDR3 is TGTGCCAGCTCACCGTTCCCAGGGGACGGCACTCTCTACGAGCAGTACTTC. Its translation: CASSPFPGDGTLYEQYF.

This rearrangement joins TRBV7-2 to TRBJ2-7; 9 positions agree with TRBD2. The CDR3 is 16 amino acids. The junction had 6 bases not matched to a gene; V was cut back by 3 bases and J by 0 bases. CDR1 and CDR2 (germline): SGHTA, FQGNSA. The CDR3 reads CASSFTSGGSSYEQYF. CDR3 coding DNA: TGTGCCAGCAGCTTCACAAGCGGGGGGAGCTCCTACGAGCAGTACTTC.

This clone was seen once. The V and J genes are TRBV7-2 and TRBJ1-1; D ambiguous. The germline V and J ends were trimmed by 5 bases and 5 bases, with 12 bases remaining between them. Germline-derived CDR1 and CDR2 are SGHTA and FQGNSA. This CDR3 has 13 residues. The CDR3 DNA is TGTGCCAGCAGCCCGCCCATAACTACTGAAGCTTTCTTT. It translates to CASSPPITTEAFF.

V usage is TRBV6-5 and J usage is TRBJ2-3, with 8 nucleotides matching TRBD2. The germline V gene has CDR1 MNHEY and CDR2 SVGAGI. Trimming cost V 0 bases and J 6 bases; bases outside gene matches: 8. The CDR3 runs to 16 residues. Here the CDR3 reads CASSYSGTGGRDTQYF. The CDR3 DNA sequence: TGTGCCAGCAGTTACTCTGGGACGGGAGGGCGTGATACGCAGTATTTT.

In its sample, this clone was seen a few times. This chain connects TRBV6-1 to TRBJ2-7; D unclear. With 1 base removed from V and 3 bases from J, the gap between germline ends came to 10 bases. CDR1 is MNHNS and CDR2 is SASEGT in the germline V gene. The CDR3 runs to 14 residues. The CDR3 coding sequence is TGTGCCAGCAGTGAAGTTGTGGGCAACTACGAGCAGTACTTC. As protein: CASSEVVGNYEQYF.

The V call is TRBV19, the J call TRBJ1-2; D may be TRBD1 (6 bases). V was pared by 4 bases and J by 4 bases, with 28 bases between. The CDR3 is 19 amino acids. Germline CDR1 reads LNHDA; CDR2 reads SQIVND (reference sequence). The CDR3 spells CASSTNLRDTGAISYGYTF. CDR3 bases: TGTGCCAGTAGTACCAACCTCCGGGACACCGGAGCGATCAGCTATGGCTACACCTTC.

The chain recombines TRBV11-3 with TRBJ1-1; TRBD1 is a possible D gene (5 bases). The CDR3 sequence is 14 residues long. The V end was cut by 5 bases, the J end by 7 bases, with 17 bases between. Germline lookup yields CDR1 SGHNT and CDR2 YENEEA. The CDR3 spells CASSPSDGHYEAFF. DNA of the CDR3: TGTGCCAGCAGCCCCTCGGACGGACACTATGAAGCTTTCTTT.

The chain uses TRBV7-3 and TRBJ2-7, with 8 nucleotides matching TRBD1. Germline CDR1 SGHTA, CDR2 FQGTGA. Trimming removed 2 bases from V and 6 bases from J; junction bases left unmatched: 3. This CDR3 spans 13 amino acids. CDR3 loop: CASSLQGAGEQYF. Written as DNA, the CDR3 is TGTGCCAGCAGCTTACAGGGGGCGGGCGAGCAGTACTTC.

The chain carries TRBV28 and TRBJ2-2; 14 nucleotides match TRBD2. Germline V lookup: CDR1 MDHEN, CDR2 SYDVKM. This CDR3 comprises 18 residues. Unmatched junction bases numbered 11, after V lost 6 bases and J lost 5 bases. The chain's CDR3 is CASSQWGLAGARTGELFF. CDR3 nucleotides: TGTGCCAGCAGCCAATGGGGACTAGCGGGAGCTAGGACCGGGGAGCTGTTTTTT.

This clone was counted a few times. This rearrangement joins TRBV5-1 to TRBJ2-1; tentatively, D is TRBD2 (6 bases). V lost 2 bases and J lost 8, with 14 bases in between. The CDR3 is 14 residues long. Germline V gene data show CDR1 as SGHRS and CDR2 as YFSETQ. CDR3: CASSLDIPGDEQFF. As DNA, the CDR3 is TGCGCCAGCAGCTTAGACATCCCGGGGGATGAGCAGTTCTTC.

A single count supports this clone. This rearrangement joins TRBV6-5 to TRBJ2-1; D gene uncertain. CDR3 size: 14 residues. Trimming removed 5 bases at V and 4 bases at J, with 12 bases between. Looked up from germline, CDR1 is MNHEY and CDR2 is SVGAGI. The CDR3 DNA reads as TGTGCCAGCAGTCTCAAACTCGGGTACAATGAGCAGTTCTTC. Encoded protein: CASSLKLGYNEQFF.

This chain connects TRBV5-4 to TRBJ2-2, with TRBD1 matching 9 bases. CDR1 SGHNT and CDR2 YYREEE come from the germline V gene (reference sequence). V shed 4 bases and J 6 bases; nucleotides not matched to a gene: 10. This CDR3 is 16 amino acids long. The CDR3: CASSPVQGALAGELFF. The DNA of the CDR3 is TGTGCCAGCAGCCCGGTACAGGGGGCGTTAGCCGGGGAGCTGTTTTTT.

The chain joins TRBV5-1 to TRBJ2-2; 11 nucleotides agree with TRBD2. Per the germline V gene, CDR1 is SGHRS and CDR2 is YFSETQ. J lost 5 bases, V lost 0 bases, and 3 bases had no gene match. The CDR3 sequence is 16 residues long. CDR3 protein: CASSLVAGGPTGELFF. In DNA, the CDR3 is TGCGCCAGCAGCTTGGTAGCGGGGGGGCCAACCGGGGAGCTGTTTTTT.

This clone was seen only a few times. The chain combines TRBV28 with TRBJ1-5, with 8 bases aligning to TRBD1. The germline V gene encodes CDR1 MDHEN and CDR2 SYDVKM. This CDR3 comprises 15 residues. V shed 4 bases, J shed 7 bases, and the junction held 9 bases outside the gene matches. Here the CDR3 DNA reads TGTGCCAGCAGTTCCCCGGACAGGGAAGGCCAGCCCCAGCATTTT. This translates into CASSSPDREGQPQHF.

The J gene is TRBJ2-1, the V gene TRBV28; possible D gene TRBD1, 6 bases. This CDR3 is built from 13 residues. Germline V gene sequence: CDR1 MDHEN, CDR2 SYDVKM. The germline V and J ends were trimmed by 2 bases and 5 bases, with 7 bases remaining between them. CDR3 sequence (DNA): TGTGCCAGCAGTTTAGGGGGCCACAATGAGCAGTTCTTC. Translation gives CASSLGGHNEQFF.

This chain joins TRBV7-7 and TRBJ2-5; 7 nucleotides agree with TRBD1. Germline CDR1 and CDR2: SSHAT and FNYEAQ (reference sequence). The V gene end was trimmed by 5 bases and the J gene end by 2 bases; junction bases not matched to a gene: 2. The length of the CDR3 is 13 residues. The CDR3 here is CASSRDSQETQYF. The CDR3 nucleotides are TGTGCCAGCAGCCGGGACAGTCAAGAGACCCAGTACTTC. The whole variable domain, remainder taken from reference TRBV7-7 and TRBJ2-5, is GAGVSQSPRYKVTKRGQDVTLRCDPISSHATLYWYQQALGQGPEFLTYFNYEAQPDKSGLPSDRFSAERPEGSISTLTIQRTEQRDSAMYRCASSRDSQETQYFGPGTRLLVL.

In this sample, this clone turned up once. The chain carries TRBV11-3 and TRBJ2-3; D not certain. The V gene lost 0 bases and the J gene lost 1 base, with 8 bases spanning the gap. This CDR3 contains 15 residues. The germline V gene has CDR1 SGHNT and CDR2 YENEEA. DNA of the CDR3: TGTGCCAGCAGCTTAGATAGCCTAGGCACAGATACGCAGTATTTT. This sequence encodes CASSLDSLGTDTQYF.

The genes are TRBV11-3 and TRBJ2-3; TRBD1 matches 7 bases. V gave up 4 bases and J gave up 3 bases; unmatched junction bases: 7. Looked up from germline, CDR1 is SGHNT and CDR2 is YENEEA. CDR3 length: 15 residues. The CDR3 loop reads CASSYQGVTTDTQYF. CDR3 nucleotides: TGTGCCAGCAGCTACCAGGGGGTGACAACAGATACGCAGTATTTT.

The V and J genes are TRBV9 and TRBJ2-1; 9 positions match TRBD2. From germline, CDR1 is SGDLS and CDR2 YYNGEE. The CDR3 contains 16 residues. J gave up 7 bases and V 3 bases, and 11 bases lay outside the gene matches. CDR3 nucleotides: TGTGCCAGCAGCGCTCCGCCGGGACTAGCTACGAATGAGCAGTTCTTC. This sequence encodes CASSAPPGLATNEQFF.

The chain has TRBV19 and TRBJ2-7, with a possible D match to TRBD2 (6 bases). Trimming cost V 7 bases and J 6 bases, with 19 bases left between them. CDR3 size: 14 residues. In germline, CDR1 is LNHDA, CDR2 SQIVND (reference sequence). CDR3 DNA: TGTGCCAGTACCCCCGGGGGTTCAAAAGGCGAGCAGTACTTC. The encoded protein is CASTPGGSKGEQYF.

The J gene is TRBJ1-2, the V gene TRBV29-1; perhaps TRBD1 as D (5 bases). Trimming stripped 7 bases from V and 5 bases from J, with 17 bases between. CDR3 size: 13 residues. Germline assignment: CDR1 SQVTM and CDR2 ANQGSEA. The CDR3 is CSASTGGDYGYTF. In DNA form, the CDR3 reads TGCAGCGCTAGTACCGGGGGAGATTATGGCTACACCTTC.

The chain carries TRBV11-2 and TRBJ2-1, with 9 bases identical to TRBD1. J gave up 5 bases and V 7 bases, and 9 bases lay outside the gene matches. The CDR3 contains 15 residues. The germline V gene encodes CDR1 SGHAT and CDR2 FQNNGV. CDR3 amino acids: CASMGTGRLNNEQFF. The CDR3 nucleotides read TGTGCCAGCATGGGGACAGGGCGCCTCAACAATGAGCAGTTCTTC. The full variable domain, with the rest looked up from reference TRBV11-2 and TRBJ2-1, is EAGVAQSPRYKIIEKRQSVAFWCNPISGHATLYWYQQILGQGPKLLIQFQNNGVVDDSQLPKDRFSAERLKGVDSTLKIQPAKLEDSAVYLCASMGTGRLNNEQFFGPGTRLTVL.

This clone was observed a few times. The CDR3 nucleotides are TGTGCCAGCAGTTTTGATTGGACAGGGGGCCACGAGCAGTACTTC. Translation gives CASSFDWTGGHEQYF. V is TRBV28 and J is TRBJ2-7, with 11 nucleotides matching TRBD1. CDR3 size: 15 residues. V dropped 3 bases and J dropped 5; count of bases not matched to a gene: 6. Germline lookup yields CDR1 MDHEN and CDR2 SYDVKM. Using reference TRBV28 and TRBJ2-7 for the parts outside the CDR3, the full variable domain is DVKVTQSSRYLVKRTGEKVFLECVQDMDHENMFWYRQDPGLGLRLIYFSYDVKMKEKGDIPEGYSVSREKKERFSLILESASTNQTSMYLCASSFDWTGGHEQYFGPGTRLTVT.

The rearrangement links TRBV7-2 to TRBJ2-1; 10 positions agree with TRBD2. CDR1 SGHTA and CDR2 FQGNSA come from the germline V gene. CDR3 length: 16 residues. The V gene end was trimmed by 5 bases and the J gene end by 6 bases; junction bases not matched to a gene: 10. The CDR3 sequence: CASSPTSGGAPNEQFF. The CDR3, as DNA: TGTGCCAGCAGCCCTACCAGCGGGGGGGCCCCCAATGAGCAGTTCTTC. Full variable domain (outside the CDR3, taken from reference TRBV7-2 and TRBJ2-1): GAGVSQSPSNKVTEKGKDVELRCDPISGHTALYWYRQSLGQGLEFLIYFQGNSAPDKSGLPSDRFSAERTGGSVSTLTIQRTQQEDSAVYLCASSPTSGGAPNEQFFGPGTRLTVL.

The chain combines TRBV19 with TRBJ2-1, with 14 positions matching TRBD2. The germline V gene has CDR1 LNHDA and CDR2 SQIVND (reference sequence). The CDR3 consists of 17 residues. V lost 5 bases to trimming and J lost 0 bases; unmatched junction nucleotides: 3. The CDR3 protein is CASSLGTSGSSYNEQFF. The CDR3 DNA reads TGTGCCAGTAGTCTCGGGACTAGCGGGAGCTCCTACAATGAGCAGTTCTTC.

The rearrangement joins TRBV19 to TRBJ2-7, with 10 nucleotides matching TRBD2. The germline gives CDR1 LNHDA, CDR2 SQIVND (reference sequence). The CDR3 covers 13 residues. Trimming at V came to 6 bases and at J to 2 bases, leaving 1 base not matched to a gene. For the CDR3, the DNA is TGTGCCAGTAGCAGCGGGGGGGCCTACGAGCAGTACTTC. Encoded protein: CASSSGGAYEQYF.

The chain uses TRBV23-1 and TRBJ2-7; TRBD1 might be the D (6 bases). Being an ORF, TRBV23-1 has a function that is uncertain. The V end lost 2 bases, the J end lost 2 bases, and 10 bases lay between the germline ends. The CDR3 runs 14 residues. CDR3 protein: CASSQARGTYEQYF. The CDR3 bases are TGCGCCAGCAGTCAAGCCAGGGGAACCTACGAGCAGTACTTC.